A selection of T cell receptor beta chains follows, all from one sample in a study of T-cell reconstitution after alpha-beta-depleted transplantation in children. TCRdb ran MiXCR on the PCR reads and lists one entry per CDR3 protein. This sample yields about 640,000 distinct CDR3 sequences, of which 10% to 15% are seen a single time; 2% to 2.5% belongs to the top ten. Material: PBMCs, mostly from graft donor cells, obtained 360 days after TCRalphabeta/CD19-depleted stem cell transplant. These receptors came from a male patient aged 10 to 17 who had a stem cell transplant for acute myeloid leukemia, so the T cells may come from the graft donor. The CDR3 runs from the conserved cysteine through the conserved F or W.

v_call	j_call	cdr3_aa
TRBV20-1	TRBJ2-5	CSASLRGRETQYF
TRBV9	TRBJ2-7	CASSVAGSNYEQYF
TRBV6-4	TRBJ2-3	CASTDTPTGSLGNTQYF
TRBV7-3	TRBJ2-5	CASSLSGTYQETQYF
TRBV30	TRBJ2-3	CAWSFGDGTDTQYF
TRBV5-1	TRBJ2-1	CASSFSFGANNEQFF
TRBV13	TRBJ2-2	CASSSGLAGHTGELFF
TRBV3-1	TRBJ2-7	CASSQVKAGVSEQYF
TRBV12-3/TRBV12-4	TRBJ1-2	CASSFSGRWDGYTF
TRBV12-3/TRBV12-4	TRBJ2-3	CATREEGRGTDTQYF
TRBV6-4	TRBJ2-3	CASSDSRGDPQYF
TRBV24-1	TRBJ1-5	CATGPIGPQHF
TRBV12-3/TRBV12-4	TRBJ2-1	CASSFRLAGGNEQFF
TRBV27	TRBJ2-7	CASSSLLAGAGEQYF
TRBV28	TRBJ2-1	CASSLYQGSYNEQFF
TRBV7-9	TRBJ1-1	CASSLKGTTEAFF
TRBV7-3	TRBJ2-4	CASSLDRDQNIQYF
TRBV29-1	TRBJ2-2	CSAGTSGTGELFF
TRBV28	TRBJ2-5	CASTYNWEETQYF
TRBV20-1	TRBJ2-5	CSARRRGGTFRETQYF